The 23 T cell receptor beta chains reported below all come from one sample, sequenced in a study of blood T cell repertoires in COVID-19. Clones were sequenced by immunoSEQ multiplex PCR, and TCRdb holds only the in-frame ones, with some missing. This repertoire shows fewer than 300,000 clones, 70% to 90% found once; its top ten account for 2% to 3%. The sample consisted of peripheral blood. The origin of the receptors is a woman aged 50 to 60 with acute or convalescent COVID-19.

The chain employs TRBV3-1 (or the pseudogene TRBV3-2) and TRBJ2-2, with D possibly matching TRBD1 (6 bases). The V end was cut by 6 bases, the J end by 4 bases, with 15 bases between. Germline V lookup: CDR1 LGHDT, CDR2 YNNKEL (reference sequence). This CDR3 has 15 amino acids. In nucleotides, the CDR3 is TGTGCCAGCAGTCACAGGGACCTGGGCACCGGGGAGCTGTTTTTT. Translating gives CASSHRDLGTGELFF.

This rearrangement joins TRBV5-4 to TRBJ2-1, with 7 bases fitting TRBD2. The CDR3 totals 12 residues. The junction had 5 bases not matched to a gene; V was cut back by 4 bases and J by 10 bases. In germline, CDR1 is SGHNT, CDR2 YYREEE (reference sequence). The CDR3 here is CASSQDGREQFF. The CDR3 nucleotides are TGTGCCAGCAGCCAGGACGGGAGGGAGCAGTTCTTC.

Note on this clone: The sample carries other DNA sequences with the same CDR3. The genes are TRBV27 and TRBJ2-1; TRBD2 matches 10 bases. Per the germline V gene, CDR1 is MNHEY and CDR2 is SMNVEV (reference sequence). The CDR3 totals 15 residues. V trimming: 6 bases; J trimming: 1 base; junction bases outside the gene matches: 3. The CDR3 DNA follows: TGTGCCAGCAGCCAGACTAGCGGGTCCTACAATGAGCAGTTCTTC. It encodes CASSQTSGSYNEQFF.

The rearrangement joins TRBV9 to TRBJ1-2, with a weak D call TRBD1 (5 bases). The CDR3 sequence is 17 residues long. V shed 1 base and J shed 0 bases, with 16 bases lying between them. CDR1 and CDR2 from the germline V gene are SGDLS and YYNGEE. The CDR3 spells CASSVTGRPHPNYGYTF. CDR3 nucleotide sequence: TGTGCCAGCAGCGTAACAGGCAGGCCGCACCCTAACTATGGCTACACCTTC. Complete variable domain (other parts from reference TRBV9 and TRBJ1-2): DSGVTQTPKHLITATGQRVTLRCSPRSGDLSVYWYQQSLDQGLQFLIQYYNGEERAKGNILERFSAQQFPDLHSELNLSSLELGDSALYFCASSVTGRPHPNYGYTFGSGTRLTVV.

The chain recombines TRBV28 with TRBJ1-1; 7 nucleotides match TRBD1. The CDR3 is made up of 12 amino acids. Germline loops: CDR1 MDHEN, CDR2 SYDVKM. V lost 7 bases and J lost 6; bases outside the gene matches: 5. The CDR3 DNA sequence: TGTGCCAGCACAGGGCAGGGGGCTGAAGCTTTCTTT. Translated: CASTGQGAEAFF. Drawing the rest from reference TRBV28 and TRBJ1-1, the complete variable domain is DVKVTQSSRYLVKRTGEKVFLECVQDMDHENMFWYRQDPGLGLRLIYFSYDVKMKEKGDIPEGYSVSREKKERFSLILESASTNQTSMYLCASTGQGAEAFFGQGTRLTVV.

This chain uses TRBV28 with TRBJ2-2, with D possibly being TRBD1 (6 bases). Trimming took off 4 bases at V and 0 bases at J, with 18 bases between the two ends. Germline-derived CDR1 and CDR2 are MDHEN and SYDVKM. This CDR3 has 18 residues. This CDR3 is CASSSWTEPFANTGELFF. The CDR3 region has the DNA TGTGCCAGCAGTTCATGGACAGAACCTTTCGCGAACACCGGGGAGCTGTTTTTT. Combining the CDR3 with reference TRBV28 and TRBJ2-2 gives the whole variable domain DVKVTQSSRYLVKRTGEKVFLECVQDMDHENMFWYRQDPGLGLRLIYFSYDVKMKEKGDIPEGYSVSREKKERFSLILESASTNQTSMYLCASSSWTEPFANTGELFFGEGSRLTVL.

This clone was counted once. The gene calls are TRBV5-4 and TRBJ2-2; D remains ambiguous. This CDR3 spans 17 amino acids. With 0 bases removed from V and 4 bases from J, the gap between germline ends came to 16 bases. Germline V gives CDR1 SGHNT, CDR2 YYREEE (reference sequence). In nucleotides, the CDR3 is TGTGCCAGCAGCTTGGAGTTGGGTGACTTGACCACCGGGGAGCTGTTTTTT. The encoded protein is CASSLELGDLTTGELFF.

This clone has only a few counts. The chain combines TRBV30 with TRBJ1-5, with TRBD1 matching 7 bases. J lost 0 bases, V lost 2 bases, and 13 bases had no gene match. The CDR3 is 18 residues long. Germline V gives CDR1 GTSNPN, CDR2 SVGIG (reference sequence). The CDR3 DNA is TGTGCCTGGAGTCGACAGGGATTTGCCCTAGATAGCAATCAGCCCCAGCATTTT. It codes for CAWSRQGFALDSNQPQHF.

For this clone: Germline and junction disagree at one end, which may indicate a read error. This chain links TRBV7-2 with TRBJ1-4, with D possibly being TRBD1 (6 bases). The CDR3 has 15 residues. The germline CDR1 and CDR2 sequences are SGHTA and FQGNSA. The CDR3 DNA follows: TGTGCCAGCAGCCGGGGGGGGCGCGGGGTCGAAAAACAGTTTTTT. The encoded protein is CASSRGGRGVEKQFF.

The chain links TRBV7-3 to TRBJ2-1; 7 bases are shared with TRBD2. Germline values: CDR1 SGHTA, CDR2 FQGTGA. The CDR3 loop spans 14 amino acids. V lost 1 base, J lost 10 bases, and 7 bases stayed unmatched. The CDR3 loop is CASSLRDYKDEQFF. For the CDR3, the DNA is TGTGCCAGCAGCTTAAGGGACTATAAAGACGAGCAGTTCTTC.

This clone turned up a few times. The CDR3 sequence is CASSLAHNNEQFF. CDR3 nucleotides: TGTGCCAGCAGTTTGGCACATAACAATGAGCAGTTCTTC. The gene calls are TRBV27 and TRBJ2-1; D is uncertain. CDR1 is MNHEY and CDR2 is SMNVEV in the germline V gene (reference sequence). The V gene lost 3 bases and the J gene lost 5 bases, with 8 bases spanning the gap. The CDR3 covers 13 residues.

DNA of the CDR3: TGCGCCAGCAGCCAAGAGACAGGGCTTCGTAATTCACCCCTCCACTTT. Its translation is CASSQETGLRNSPLHF. The V and J genes are TRBV4-1 and TRBJ1-6, with 7 bases aligning to TRBD1. With 0 bases clipped from V and 6 bases from J, the junction kept 5 bases outside the gene matches. Germline V gene data show CDR1 as MGHRA and CDR2 as YSYEKL. There are 16 residues in the CDR3.

CDR3 sequence: CASSSYSANYGYTF. CDR3 in DNA: TGTGCCAGCAGCTCATATTCGGCTAACTATGGCTACACCTTC. The chain links TRBV7-6 to TRBJ1-2; D gene unclear. With 4 bases removed from V and 0 bases from J, the gap between germline ends came to 9 bases. CDR3 length: 14 residues. CDR1 SGHVS and CDR2 FNYEAQ come from the germline V gene.

The chain employs TRBV5-1 and TRBJ2-3; 7 bases agree with TRBD1. This CDR3 region has 14 residues. V lost 4 bases and J lost 4; bases outside the gene matches: 6. The germline gives CDR1 SGHRS, CDR2 YFSETQ. CDR3 in amino acids: CASSRDSAPDTQYF. In DNA, the CDR3 is TGCGCCAGCAGCCGGGACAGCGCGCCAGATACGCAGTATTTT.

The genes are TRBV27 and TRBJ2-7; D is possibly TRBD2 (5 bases). Germline V lookup: CDR1 MNHEY, CDR2 SMNVEV (reference sequence). Deletions cut 8 bases from V and 7 bases from J, with 18 bases between. The CDR3 has 13 amino acids. This CDR3 reads CASSDFTVLEQYF. CDR3 bases: TGTGCCAGCTCGGACTTTACCGTCTTAGAGCAGTACTTC.

The chain has TRBV29-1 and TRBJ1-1, with 8 bases fitting TRBD1. CDR1 and CDR2 (germline): SQVTM, ANQGSEA. The CDR3 runs 14 residues. J lost 0 bases, V lost 4 bases, and 4 bases had no gene match. The chain's CDR3 is CSVVDRAMNTEAFF. In DNA form, the CDR3 reads TGCAGCGTTGTGGACAGGGCGATGAACACTGAAGCTTTCTTT.

This chain links TRBV12-3 or TRBV12-4 with TRBJ1-2; TRBD1 is a possible D gene (6 bases). The CDR3 sequence is 13 residues long. Trimming took off 6 bases at V and 2 bases at J, with 10 bases between the two ends. As DNA, the CDR3 is TGTGCCAGCAGCCCCACAGGGAACTATGGCTACACCTTC. As protein: CASSPTGNYGYTF.

The gene calls are TRBV9 and TRBJ2-3, with 7 bases that match TRBD2. Germline V gene data show CDR1 as SGDLS and CDR2 as YYNGEE. V lost 3 bases, J lost 0 bases, and 7 bases stayed unmatched. The CDR3 sequence is 16 residues long. In DNA, the CDR3 is TGTGCCAGCAGCGCGACAGCGGGGACTAGCACAGATACGCAGTATTTT. It specifies CASSATAGTSTDTQYF.

The V and J genes are TRBV5-1 and TRBJ2-3, with TRBD1 identical over 9 bases. This CDR3 comprises 15 residues. J was trimmed by 3 bases and V by 4 bases; bases with no gene match: 6. Germline CDR1 SGHRS, CDR2 YFSETQ. The DNA of the CDR3 is TGCGCCAGCAGCCCCGGACAGGGGCTAACAGATACGCAGTATTTT. It translates to CASSPGQGLTDTQYF.

This clone turned up a few times. The chain is built from TRBV5-1 and TRBJ1-5; D possibly corresponds to TRBD1 (5 bases). The CDR3 is 14 amino acids. V lost 0 bases to trimming and J lost 7 bases, with 11 bases between them. Germline CDR1 is SGHRS and CDR2 is YFSETQ. The CDR3 DNA sequence: TGCGCCAGCAGCTTGGAAGGGGAAGGGCAGCCCCAGCATTTT. It translates to CASSLEGEGQPQHF.

The V gene is TRBV6-5, the J gene TRBJ1-6, with no clear D. The CDR3 has 15 residues. CDR1 is MNHEY, CDR2 SVGAGI, per germline. V lost 4 bases and J 5 bases, leaving 12 bases between the germline ends. CDR3: CASSFEGRNNSPLHF. CDR3 nucleotides: TGTGCCAGCAGTTTTGAGGGTCGCAATAATTCACCCCTCCACTTT.

This sequence joins TRBV5-4 and TRBJ1-2; tentative D call: TRBD1 (6 bases). V lost 0 bases to trimming and J lost 7 bases, with 13 bases between them. The CDR3 is 14 amino acids. The V gene's germline CDR1 is SGHNT and CDR2 YYREEE (reference sequence). The CDR3 DNA follows: TGTGCCAGCAGCTTGGGCCAGGGGCTCCGTGGCTACACCTTC. Translated: CASSLGQGLRGYTF.

This rearrangement joins TRBV18 to TRBJ1-5; tentative D call: TRBD1 (6 bases). This CDR3 has 14 amino acids. Germline CDR1 reads KGHSH; CDR2 reads LQKENI. Deletions cut 3 bases from V and 5 bases from J, with 11 bases between. This CDR3 reads CASSPWDNYQPQHF. The CDR3 DNA sequence: TGTGCCAGCTCACCGTGGGACAACTATCAGCCCCAGCATTTT. The whole variable domain, remainder taken from reference TRBV18 and TRBJ1-5, is NAGVMQNPRHLVRRRGQEARLRCSPMKGHSHVYWYRQLPEEGLKFMVYLQKENIIDESGMPKERFSAEFPKEGPSILRIQQVVRGDSAAYFCASSPWDNYQPQHFGDGTRLSIL.